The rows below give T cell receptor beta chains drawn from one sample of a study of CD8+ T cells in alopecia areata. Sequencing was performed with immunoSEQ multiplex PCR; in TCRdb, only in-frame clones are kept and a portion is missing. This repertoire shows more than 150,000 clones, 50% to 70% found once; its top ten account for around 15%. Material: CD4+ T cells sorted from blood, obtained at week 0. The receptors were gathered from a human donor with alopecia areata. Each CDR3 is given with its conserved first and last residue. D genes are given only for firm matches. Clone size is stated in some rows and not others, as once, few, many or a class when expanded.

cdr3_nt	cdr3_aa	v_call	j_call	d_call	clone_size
TGTGCCAGCAGTTTAAAAGCCGGATTAAACCAGCCCCAGCATTTT	CASSLKAGLNQPQHF	TRBV27	TRBJ1-5	-	-
TGCAGCGGGATAACAGGGGGGACTGAAGCTTTCTTT	CSGITGGTEAFF	TRBV29-1	TRBJ1-1	TRBD1	-
TGTGCCAGCAGCGTAGGTCCCGCGGGGGGCCGGGAAGAGCAGTACTTC	CASSVGPAGGREEQYF	TRBV9	TRBJ2-7	TRBD2	-
TGTGCCAGCAGCTTCCGGCCATCTGAAGCTTTCTTT	CASSFRPSEAFF	TRBV7-9	TRBJ1-1	-	-
TGTGCCAGCAGCTTAGTAACGGACACTGAAGCTTTCTTT	CASSLVTDTEAFF	TRBV7-2	TRBJ1-1	-	-
TGTGCCAGCAGCTCAACAAGGAACACTGAAGCTTTCTTT	CASSSTRNTEAFF	TRBV7-9	TRBJ1-1	-	few
TGTGCCTGGCGGGGGCCCCCTGACCAAGAGACCCAGTACTTC	CAWRGPPDQETQYF	TRBV30	TRBJ2-5	-	-
TGTGCCAGCAGTCCGGGACAGGTCTCCTACAATGAGCAGTTCTTC	CASSPGQVSYNEQFF	TRBV28	TRBJ2-1	TRBD1	few
TGCAGCGTTGGGGACGGCATGAACACTGAAGCTTTCTTT	CSVGDGMNTEAFF	TRBV29-1	TRBJ1-1	-	few
TGTGCCAGCCAACCTCGGGCTACCTACGAGCAGTACTTC	CASQPRATYEQYF	TRBV6-6	TRBJ2-7	-	-
TGTGCCAGCAATGAGGGAAGGGGGTACGGGGCCTCACCCCTCCACTTT	CASNEGRGYGASPLHF	TRBV2	TRBJ1-6	-	-
TGTGCCAGCAGTCTAGGACTAGCGGGGTCAGATACGCAGTATTTT	CASSLGLAGSDTQYF	TRBV6-5	TRBJ2-3	TRBD2	-
TGTGCCAGCAGCCCCTCAGCGGGGGGGTACAATGAGCAGTTCTTC	CASSPSAGGYNEQFF	TRBV4-2	TRBJ2-1	TRBD2	few
TGTGCCAGCAGTTACGATTCAGGGGGCAATCAGCCCCAGCATTTT	CASSYDSGGNQPQHF	TRBV6-5	TRBJ1-5	-	-
TGTGCCAGCAGTTACAGGGGAGGCTACACCTTC	CASSYRGGYTF	TRBV6-5	TRBJ1-2	-	-
TGTGCCTGGAGTCAGAAAGCACCTAGCACAGATACGCAGTATTTT	CAWSQKAPSTDTQYF	TRBV30	TRBJ2-3	-	-
TGTGCCAGCGCGGGACAGGGTGCAGATACGCAGTATTTT	CASAGQGADTQYF	TRBV25-1	TRBJ2-3	TRBD1	few